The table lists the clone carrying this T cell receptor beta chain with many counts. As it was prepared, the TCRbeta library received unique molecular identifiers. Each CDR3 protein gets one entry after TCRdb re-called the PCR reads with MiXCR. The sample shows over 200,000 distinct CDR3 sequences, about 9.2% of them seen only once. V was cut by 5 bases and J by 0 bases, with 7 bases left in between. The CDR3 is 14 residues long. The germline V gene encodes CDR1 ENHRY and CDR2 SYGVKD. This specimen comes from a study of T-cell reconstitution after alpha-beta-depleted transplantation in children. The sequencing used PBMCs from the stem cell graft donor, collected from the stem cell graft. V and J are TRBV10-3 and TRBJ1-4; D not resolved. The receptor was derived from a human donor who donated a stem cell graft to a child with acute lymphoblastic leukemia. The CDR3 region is CAISPGTTNEKLFF. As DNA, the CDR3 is TGTGCCATCAGTCCGGGAACAACTAATGAAAAACTGTTTTTT.